The 23 T cell receptor beta chains below come from one sample, sequenced in a study of cytomegalovirus exposure and HLA in healthy donors. PCR was performed using 60 Vbeta and 13 Jbeta primers. Data came from immunoSEQ multiplex PCR; TCRdb stores just in-frame clones and leaves some out. This listing includes roughly 100,000 clones. What was sequenced was PBMCs. Receptor source: a man aged 35-49 years in good health and CMV-seronegative.

This chain joins TRBV4-3 and TRBJ2-1; TRBD2 aligns across 13 bases. Germline-derived CDR1 and CDR2 are LGHNA and YSLEER. There are 19 residues in the CDR3. V shed 0 bases and J 4 bases; nucleotides not matched to a gene: 9. CDR3 DNA: TGCGCCAGCAGCCAAGATGTATTAGGGACTAGCGGGACGTACAATGAGCAGTTCTTC. This sequence encodes CASSQDVLGTSGTYNEQFF.

CDR3: CASSLSTTSGSWEQYF. DNA for the CDR3: TGTGCCAGCAGTTTATCCACGACTAGCGGGAGCTGGGAGCAGTACTTC. V is TRBV28 and J is TRBJ2-5; 12 bases are shared with TRBD2. The V gene end was trimmed by 1 base and the J gene end by 11 bases; junction bases not matched to a gene: 11. The CDR3 length is 16 residues. The germline V gene encodes CDR1 MDHEN and CDR2 SYDVKM.

Written as DNA, the CDR3 is TGTGCCAGCAGCTTTGGACAGGGAGGCAACGAGCAGTACTTC. This codes for CASSFGQGGNEQYF. V usage is TRBV7-2 and J usage is TRBJ2-7; TRBD1 aligns across 8 bases. Per germline, CDR1 SGHTA and CDR2 FQGNSA. The V segment lost 3 bases and the J segment 5 bases; nucleotides outside the gene matches: 6. The CDR3 length is 14 residues.

The chain joins TRBV5-1 to TRBJ2-1; D is unclear. Germline CDR1 is SGHRS and CDR2 is YFSETQ. Trimming cost V 0 bases and J 10 bases, with 14 bases left between them. CDR3 length: 14 residues. As DNA, the CDR3 is TGCGCCAGCAGCTTGGTAGGTTCAGGCGTCGAGCAGTTCTTC. This encodes CASSLVGSGVEQFF.

The rearrangement joins TRBV28 to TRBJ2-5; 8 bases map to TRBD2. In germline, CDR1 is MDHEN, CDR2 SYDVKM. The V and J ends lost 4 bases and 5 bases, in that order; junction bases with no gene match: 9. This CDR3 is 15 amino acids long. In nucleotides, the CDR3 is TGTGCCAGCAGTTCCAGAGCGGGAGTCGGTGAGACCCAGTACTTC. Translating it yields CASSSRAGVGETQYF.

The CDR3 loop is CATATGAEQYF. The DNA of the CDR3 is TGTGCCACCGCAACAGGGGCCGAGCAGTACTTC. The rearrangement links TRBV27 to TRBJ2-7, with 7 bases that match TRBD1. V lost 10 bases and J lost 6; bases outside the gene matches: 6. The CDR3 spans 11 residues. CDR1 MNHEY and CDR2 SMNVEV come from the germline V gene (reference sequence).

The V gene is TRBV19, the J gene TRBJ1-6; 8 nucleotides align to TRBD1. The CDR3 length is 12 residues. The J segment lost 11 bases and the V segment lost 6 bases, leaving 3 bases of the junction unmatched. Germline V gene data show CDR1 as LNHDA and CDR2 as SQIVND (reference sequence). The CDR3 coding sequence is TGTGCCAGTAGGGACAGGGAGGCACCCCTCCACTTT. It specifies CASRDREAPLHF. Full variable domain (rest looked up from reference TRBV19 and TRBJ1-6): DGGITQSPKYLFRKEGQNVTLSCEQNLNHDAMYWYRQDPGQGLRLIYYSQIVNDFQKGDIAEGYSVSREKKESFPLTVTSAQKNPTAFYLCASRDREAPLHFGNGTRLTVT.

Concerning this clone: The sample contains more than one DNA sequence encoding this CDR3. The J gene is TRBJ2-7, the V gene TRBV18, with 12 nucleotides matching TRBD1. CDR1 is KGHSH, CDR2 LQKENI, per germline. Trimming took 0 bases from V and 4 from J; bases not matched to a gene: 1. This CDR3 has 15 residues. The CDR3 DNA reads as TGTGCCAGCTCACCACCGGGACAGGGGGCTTACGAGCAGTACTTC. Protein product: CASSPPGQGAYEQYF. The complete variable domain, with remaining parts taken from reference TRBV18 and TRBJ2-7, reads NAGVMQNPRHLVRRRGQEARLRCSPMKGHSHVYWYRQLPEEGLKFMVYLQKENIIDESGMPKERFSAEFPKEGPSILRIQQVVRGDSAAYFCASSPPGQGAYEQYFGPGTRLTVT.

The chain recombines TRBV5-6 with TRBJ2-1; TRBD2 matches at 7 bases. This CDR3 has 14 residues. With V trimmed by 4 bases and J by 5 bases, 6 bases remained unmatched. Germline V lookup: CDR1 SGHDT, CDR2 YYEEEE. The CDR3 DNA sequence: TGTGCCAGCAGCGGGGCGGGAGCGGACAATGAGCAGTTCTTC. It translates to CASSGAGADNEQFF.

The chain carries TRBV30 and TRBJ2-3, with 7 bases that match TRBD2. Unmatched junction bases numbered 15, after V lost 5 bases and J lost 1 base. The CDR3 sequence is 17 residues long. Germline values: CDR1 GTSNPN, CDR2 SVGIG (reference sequence). The CDR3 region is CAWAGGLTVSRTDTQYF. Here the CDR3 DNA reads TGTGCCTGGGCCGGGGGACTAACTGTTTCGCGCACAGATACGCAGTATTTT.

The chain is built from TRBV20-1 and TRBJ1-4, with TRBD1 matching over 9 bases. Germline CDR1 reads DFQATT; CDR2 reads SNEGSKA (reference sequence). This CDR3 has 10 residues. V dropped 2 bases and J dropped 16; count of bases not matched to a gene: 2. CDR3 residues: CSARRDRAFF. CDR3 nucleotide sequence: TGCAGTGCTAGACGGGACAGGGCGTTTTTT.

This sequence joins TRBV7-2 and TRBJ1-2; perhaps TRBD1 as D (6 bases). The germline V gene has CDR1 SGHTA and CDR2 FQGNSA. The CDR3 contains 17 residues. Deletions cut 5 bases from V and 4 bases from J, with 23 bases between. CDR3 sequence: CASSPFPQGPIGYGYTF. CDR3 DNA sequence: TGTGCCAGCAGCCCGTTCCCTCAGGGGCCTATAGGCTATGGCTACACCTTC. Using reference TRBV7-2 and TRBJ1-2 for the parts outside the CDR3, the full variable domain is GAGVSQSPSNKVTEKGKDVELRCDPISGHTALYWYRQSLGQGLEFLIYFQGNSAPDKSGLPSDRFSAERTGGSVSTLTIQRTQQEDSAVYLCASSPFPQGPIGYGYTFGSGTRLTVV.

The chain combines TRBV7-9 with TRBJ1-6; maybe TRBD1 (6 bases). V dropped 2 bases and J dropped 8 bases, with 10 bases sitting between them. CDR3 size: 14 residues. Germline values: CDR1 SEHNR, CDR2 FQNEAQ (reference sequence). Written as DNA, the CDR3 is TGTGCCAGCAGCTTAACAGGGAGAGATTCACCCCTCCACTTT. It codes for CASSLTGRDSPLHF.

The rearrangement uses TRBV11-2 and TRBJ2-3; TRBD1 matches 9 bases. The junction had 11 bases not matched to a gene; V was cut back by 5 bases and J by 5 bases. CDR3 length: 16 residues. CDR1 is SGHAT, CDR2 FQNNGV, per germline. CDR3 in amino acids: CASSVNNRGHGDTQYF. The CDR3 DNA reads as TGTGCCAGCAGCGTTAACAACAGGGGGCATGGAGATACGCAGTATTTT. Drawing the rest from reference TRBV11-2 and TRBJ2-3, the complete variable domain is EAGVAQSPRYKIIEKRQSVAFWCNPISGHATLYWYQQILGQGPKLLIQFQNNGVVDDSQLPKDRFSAERLKGVDSTLKIQPAKLEDSAVYLCASSVNNRGHGDTQYFGPGTRLTVL.

CDR3 in amino acids: CASRDIWNTEAFF. The CDR3 nucleotides are TGTGCCAGCAGGGACATATGGAACACTGAAGCTTTCTTT. This rearrangement joins TRBV6-5 to TRBJ1-1; D possibly corresponds to TRBD1 (5 bases). CDR1 and CDR2 (germline): MNHEY, SVGAGI. Trimming took off 6 bases at V and 1 base at J, with 9 bases between the two ends. The CDR3 sequence is 13 residues long.

This chain joins TRBV27 and TRBJ2-5; D may be TRBD2 (5 bases). CDR1 and CDR2 (germline): MNHEY, SMNVEV (reference sequence). There are 13 residues in the CDR3. With 5 bases removed from V and 3 bases from J, the gap between germline ends came to 10 bases. The CDR3 nucleotides read TGTGCCAGCAGTCCCCGGGGTAAAGAGACCCAGTACTTC. It encodes CASSPRGKETQYF.

The J gene is TRBJ2-3, the V gene TRBV19; D unclear. The CDR3 contains 14 residues. V shed 6 bases and J shed 0 bases, with 10 bases lying between them. The germline gives CDR1 LNHDA, CDR2 SQIVND (reference sequence). The CDR3 DNA is TGTGCCAGTAGGGCGGAACCTAGCACAGATACGCAGTATTTT. It yields the protein CASRAEPSTDTQYF.

The J gene is TRBJ2-2, the V gene TRBV19, with D tentatively TRBD2 (6 bases). Trimming removed 4 bases at V and 2 bases at J, with 11 bases between. The CDR3 covers 15 residues. The V gene's germline CDR1 is LNHDA and CDR2 SQIVND (reference sequence). CDR3 DNA: TGTGCCAGTAGTAGGACTACGTCTAACACCGGGGAGCTGTTTTTT. This codes for CASSRTTSNTGELFF.

This chain connects TRBV10-1 to TRBJ2-1, with 11 nucleotides matching TRBD2. This CDR3 comprises 18 residues. Germline CDR1 is WNHNN and CDR2 is SYGVQD (reference sequence). J gave up 2 bases and V 5 bases, and 11 bases lay outside the gene matches. CDR3 in DNA: TGCGCCAGCAGTAATCGGCTAGCGGGGGGCCGGACCTACAATGAGCAGTTCTTC. Protein sequence: CASSNRLAGGRTYNEQFF.

The chain joins TRBV5-1 to TRBJ2-1; 11 positions agree with TRBD2. The germline V gene encodes CDR1 SGHRS and CDR2 YFSETQ. V lost 1 base, J lost 0 bases, and 6 bases stayed unmatched. The CDR3 has 18 amino acids. Here the CDR3 DNA reads TGCGCCAGCAGCTTGTGGGCTAGCGGGGGGAGCTCCTACAATGAGCAGTTCTTC. Its translation: CASSLWASGGSSYNEQFF.

The rearrangement joins TRBV10-2 to TRBJ1-4, with D perhaps matching TRBD1 (5 bases). Per germline, CDR1 WSHSY and CDR2 SAAADI. The CDR3 spans 14 residues. With 6 bases removed from V and 7 bases from J, the gap between germline ends came to 15 bases. Here the CDR3 reads CASRGTRGAEKLFF. CDR3 sequence (DNA): TGCGCCAGCAGGGGGACTAGGGGTGCTGAAAAACTGTTTTTT.

This chain links TRBV19 with TRBJ2-2; D remains ambiguous. Germline values: CDR1 LNHDA, CDR2 SQIVND (reference sequence). V lost 2 bases and J lost 2, with 6 bases in between. This CDR3 region has 14 residues. CDR3 sequence: CASSIHRNTGELFF. The CDR3, as DNA: TGTGCCAGTAGTATACACAGAAACACCGGGGAGCTGTTTTTT.

This chain uses TRBV18 with TRBJ2-2; D is possibly TRBD2 (5 bases). Per the germline V gene, CDR1 is KGHSH and CDR2 is LQKENI. The CDR3 length is 17 residues. Deletions cut 6 bases from V and 7 bases from J, with 24 bases between. The CDR3 DNA follows: TGTGCCAGCTCGGCAGTTGGGAGCGACATCTATGGCGGGGAGCTGTTTTTT. It is translated as CASSAVGSDIYGGELFF. The full variable domain, with the rest looked up from reference TRBV18 and TRBJ2-2, is NAGVMQNPRHLVRRRGQEARLRCSPMKGHSHVYWYRQLPEEGLKFMVYLQKENIIDESGMPKERFSAEFPKEGPSILRIQQVVRGDSAAYFCASSAVGSDIYGGELFFGEGSRLTVL.